These 9 T cell receptor beta chains share one sample of origin, sequenced in a study of cytomegalovirus exposure and HLA in healthy donors. The PCR made use of 60 Vbeta and 13 Jbeta primers. Produced via immunoSEQ multiplex PCR; TCRdb's table is partial and in-frame only. In the table there are 150,000 to 200,000 clones, roughly 88% of which are singletons. Sequencing input: PBMCs. The receptors originated from a man younger than 35 in good health and CMV-seropositive.

The CDR3 nucleotides are TGTGCCACCAGCAGAGATCGGACAGACGAAAAACTGTTTTTT. Translation gives CATSRDRTDEKLFF. This chain connects TRBV15 to TRBJ1-4; possible D gene TRBD1, 6 bases. Germline loops: CDR1 LNHNV, CDR2 YYDKDF (reference sequence). Trimming removed 0 bases at V and 8 bases at J, with 10 bases between. The CDR3 consists of 14 residues. Supplemented by reference TRBV15 and TRBJ1-4, the full variable domain reads DAMVIQNPRYQVTQFGKPVTLSCSQTLNHNVMYWYQQKSSQAPKLLFHYYDKDFNNEADTPDNFQSRRPNTSFCFLDIRSPGLGDTAMYLCATSRDRTDEKLFFGSGTQLSVL.

V gene TRBV5-4 combines with J gene TRBJ2-7, with D possibly being TRBD2 (7 bases). The V gene lost 1 base and the J gene lost 2 bases, with 13 bases spanning the gap. Germline V gene lookup returns CDR1 SGHNT and CDR2 YYREEE (reference sequence). The CDR3 loop spans 15 amino acids. CDR3 sequence reads: CASSLRGGVAYEQYF. The CDR3 nucleotides are TGTGCCAGCAGCTTGAGGGGGGGGGTCGCCTACGAGCAGTACTTC.

V is TRBV4-3 and J is TRBJ1-3; 8 bases agree with TRBD1. V gave up 0 bases and J gave up 3 bases; unmatched junction bases: 7. The CDR3 is 17 residues long. CDR1 is LGHNA, CDR2 YSLEER, per germline. The CDR3 DNA reads TGCGCCAGCAGCCAAGACTGGACAGGGTATTTTGGAAACACCATATATTTT. It yields the protein CASSQDWTGYFGNTIYF.

The chain employs TRBV7-2 and TRBJ1-1; a possible D gene is TRBD1 (5 bases). The CDR3 extends over 13 amino acids. CDR1 and CDR2 from the germline V gene are SGHTA and FQGNSA. V was shortened by 3 bases and J by 8 bases, with 13 bases between the two germline ends. The CDR3 loop reads CASSFPQGSEAFF. The CDR3 coding sequence is TGTGCCAGCAGCTTTCCTCAGGGTTCCGAAGCTTTCTTT.

This clone was picked up one time. The chain carries TRBV6-1 and TRBJ1-2; D uncertain. Germline V gives CDR1 MNHNS, CDR2 SASEGT. V was shortened by 2 bases and J by 6 bases, with 13 bases between the two germline ends. The CDR3 loop spans 14 amino acids. As DNA, the CDR3 is TGTGCCAGCAGTGAAAGTTGGAGTCGTGATGGCTACACCTTC. This codes for CASSESWSRDGYTF.

The genes are TRBV2 and TRBJ1-4; a weak D match, TRBD1 (5 bases). CDR3 size: 14 residues. V lost 6 bases and J lost 6, with 14 bases in between. CDR1 is SNHLY, CDR2 FYNNEI, per germline. The CDR3 DNA follows: TGTGCCAGCAGGGGCAGGAGGGGCGATGAAAAACTGTTTTTT. Its translation: CASRGRRGDEKLFF.

This rearrangement joins TRBV5-6 to TRBJ2-5; 11 bases align to TRBD1. CDR3 length equals 15 residues. The germline gives CDR1 SGHDT, CDR2 YYEEEE. J lost 5 bases, V lost 4 bases, and 7 bases had no gene match. The CDR3 loop is CASSTSGTGGETQYF. DNA for the CDR3: TGTGCCAGCAGCACCTCCGGGACAGGGGGTGAGACCCAGTACTTC.

J is TRBJ1-1 and V is TRBV7-9; no reliable D call. Trimming removed 10 bases at V and 5 bases at J, with 20 bases between. This CDR3 is built from 14 residues. Germline V gene data show CDR1 as SEHNR and CDR2 as FQNEAQ (reference sequence). The CDR3 DNA is TGTGCCACCTCGTCTATGGCAGGTGAGACTGAAGCTTTCTTT. Protein sequence: CATSSMAGETEAFF.

This clone was recorded only once. J is TRBJ1-2 and V is TRBV7-2, with TRBD1 matching over 7 bases. V lost 1 base to trimming and J lost 4 bases; unmatched junction nucleotides: 9. There are 16 residues in the CDR3. Germline V gene lookup returns CDR1 SGHTA and CDR2 FQGNSA. The CDR3 sequence: CASSLGLGAGGYGYTF. The CDR3, as DNA: TGTGCCAGCAGCTTAGGTTTGGGGGCAGGGGGCTATGGCTACACCTTC.